The entry that follows covers one T cell receptor beta chain sequence. From germline, CDR1 is LGHNA and CDR2 YSLEER. The V gene end was trimmed by 4 bases and the J gene end by 4 bases; junction bases not matched to a gene: 2. The CDR3 is 14 amino acids. This sample was taken from a study of cytomegalovirus exposure and HLA in healthy donors. The PCR used 60 Vbeta and 13 Jbeta primers. Here immunoSEQ multiplex PCR was the method, and the copy in TCRdb shows in-frame clones only, minus some. The table includes approximately 220,000 clones, 60% to 80% detected once. The clonotype originates from a male donor in good health and CMV-seronegative. The chain is built from TRBV4-3 and TRBJ2-5, with TRBD1 identical over 11 bases. Source material: PBMCs. CDR3 coding DNA: TGCGCCAGCAGCCCCGGGACAGGGGGAGAGACCCAGTACTTC. Amino acid sequence: CASSPGTGGETQYF.